The clone carrying this T cell receptor (beta chain) turned up a few times. Its antigen remains unidentified. The data derive from a study of Graves' ophthalmopathy and Graves' hyperthyroidism. Study-wide context: If no ophthalmopathy appeared within 18 months of follow-up, hyperthyroidism was termed stable. Study results and limitations: With less than 90% sensitivity and around 80% specificity, a 13-signature model separated ophthalmopathy from stable hyperthyroidism.

Newly diagnosed, the hyperthyroidism patients had under 2 months' duration and were aged 18 to 65. Using RNA transcripts, the TCR beta CDR3 regions were amplified. Second-round multiplex PCR came after a first-round RT-PCR that employed HTBI primers. TCRdb fed the multiplex PCR reads into MiXCR, producing one record per CDR3 protein. This repertoire shows around 1,200,000 distinct CDR3 sequences, around a third found once; its top ten account for around 10%. Specimen: peripheral blood or thyroid tissue (not recorded which). This receptor was taken from an adult man with Graves' hyperthyroidism.

The CDR3 loop reads CSARWASGTQYF. CDR3 nucleotide sequence: TGCAGTGCTAGATGGGCCTCGGGGACGCAGTATTTT. This sequence joins TRBV20-1 and TRBJ2-3, with D maybe TRBD2 (5 bases). This CDR3 has 12 residues. Trimming shortened V by 2 bases and J by 9 bases, and 12 bases separated the two germline ends. Germline V gene data show CDR1 as DFQATT and CDR2 as SNEGSKA (reference sequence).